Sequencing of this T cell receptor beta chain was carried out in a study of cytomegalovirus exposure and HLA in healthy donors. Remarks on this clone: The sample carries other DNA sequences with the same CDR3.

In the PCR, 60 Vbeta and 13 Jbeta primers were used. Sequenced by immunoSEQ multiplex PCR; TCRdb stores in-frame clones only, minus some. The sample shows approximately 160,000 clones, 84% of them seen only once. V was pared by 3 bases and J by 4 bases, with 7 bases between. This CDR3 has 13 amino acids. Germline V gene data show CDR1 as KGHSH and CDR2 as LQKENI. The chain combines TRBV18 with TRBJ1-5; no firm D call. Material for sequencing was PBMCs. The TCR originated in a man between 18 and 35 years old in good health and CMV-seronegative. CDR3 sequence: CASSPGRNQPQHF. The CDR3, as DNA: TGTGCCAGCTCACCCGGTCGGAATCAGCCCCAGCATTTT.